The subject of this entry is one T cell receptor beta chain. The protocol was immunoSEQ multiplex PCR, while the TCRdb copy is restricted to in-frame clones and leaves out a portion. Of hundreds of thousands of clones listed, 89% were seen once; the top ten hold around 0.92%. The data belong to a study of blood T cell repertoires in COVID-19. Germline V gene sequence: CDR1 LNHDA, CDR2 SQIVND (reference sequence). The CDR3 loop spans 15 amino acids. J was trimmed by 4 bases and V by 5 bases; bases with no gene match: 6. The sequencing input was peripheral blood. This TCR was recovered from a man between 18 and 29 years old with COVID-19, enrolled during active disease. V usage is TRBV19 and J usage is TRBJ2-3, with 10 bases that match TRBD2. This CDR3 is CASSPSGGGADTQYF. The CDR3, as DNA: TGTGCCAGTAGTCCCAGCGGGGGGGGCGCAGATACGCAGTATTTT.